The sample holds one count of the clone carrying this TCR beta chain. This specimen belongs to a study of multiple sclerosis patients with progressive multifocal leukoencephalopathy. This sample's time point: time of PML onset. All patients had prior interferon beta, and all PML patients were female. T3 blood samples were collected at the time of PML onset. The assay was run at survey level. Measured with immunoSEQ multiplex PCR; TCRdb has only the in-frame clones, and not every one. The sample lists 25,000 to 35,000 clones, 80% to 90% occurring once. J gave up 3 bases and V 0 bases, and 4 bases lay outside the gene matches. Germline V lookup: CDR1 MNHEY, CDR2 SVGAGI. The CDR3 is 16 residues long.

This clonotype was obtained from a woman between 35 and 50 years old with progressive multifocal leukoencephalopathy. The material was PBMCs, obtained from a patient treated with natalizumab. The chain recombines TRBV6-5 with TRBJ2-2; TRBD2 matches at 7 bases. CDR3 amino acids: CASSYSGTTDTGELFF. In DNA, the CDR3 is TGTGCCAGCAGTTACTCCGGGACTACCGACACCGGGGAGCTGTTTTTT.